These T cell receptor beta chains were read from a single sample in a study of shared clonotypes between healthy human individuals. The method was immunoSEQ multiplex PCR; TCRdb's version includes in-frame clones alone and lacks a portion of them. The repertoire holds 980,000 or so clones, around three quarters seen once, with approximately 1.5% in the top ten. Sequencing used memory CD4+ T cells sorted from blood. The receptors stem from a man younger than 30 in good health. Both conserved end residues are part of each CDR3. D genes are given only for firm matches. Clone size is shown for a subset of rows, as once, few, many or a class of expanded clone.

>TRBJ1-5|TRBV7-2|NA|NA
CASSLGMGVSSNQPQHF
TGTGCCAGCAGCTTAGGCATGGGGGTTTCTAGCAATCAGCCCCAGCATTTT
>TRBJ2-5|TRBV2|NA|NA
CASSGEWGETQYF
TGTGCCAGCAGTGGGGAGTGGGGCGAGACCCAGTACTTC
>TRBJ1-2|TRBV25-1|once|NA
CASSATGAGGRYGYTF
TGTGCCAGCAGTGCAACCGGGGCGGGTGGACGCTATGGCTACACCTTC
>TRBJ1-1|TRBV30|few|NA
CAWSGGNGNTEAFF
TGTGCCTGGAGTGGGGGGAATGGGAACACTGAAGCTTTCTTT
>TRBJ2-7|TRBV7-8|NA|NA
CASTSPPATFSPYEQYF
TGTGCCAGCACCTCACCGCCGGCGACTTTCTCTCCCTACGAGCAGTACTTC
>TRBJ2-7|TRBV9|once|NA
CASSLGGAVSSYEQYF
TGTGCCAGCAGCCTTGGTGGGGCGGTGAGCTCCTACGAGCAGTACTTC
>TRBJ2-5|TRBV2|NA|TRBD1
CASTPTGNGWETQYF
TGTGCCAGCACGCCGACAGGGAACGGTTGGGAGACCCAGTACTTC
>TRBJ2-3|TRBV27|few|TRBD2
CATHGGFGGGKRRGTDTQYF
TGTGCCACTCATGGAGGGTTCGGCGGGGGTAAGAGGAGGGGCACAGATACGCAGTATTTT
>TRBJ2-7|TRBV6-6|NA|NA
CASSTRVIPYEQYF
TGTGCCAGCAGTACCAGGGTAATTCCCTACGAGCAGTACTTC
>TRBJ2-2|TRBV9|NA|TRBD1
CASSGQGGSSGELFF
TGTGCCAGCAGCGGACAGGGGGGGTCCTCCGGGGAGCTGTTTTTT
>TRBJ2-6|TRBV6-6|NA|NA
CASSYRSSGANVLTF
TGTGCCAGCAGTTATCGATCATCTGGGGCCAACGTCCTGACTTTC
>TRBJ2-5|TRBV7-2|NA|NA
CASSSGGIDRETQYF
TGTGCCAGCAGCTCTGGCGGCATCGACAGAGAGACCCAGTACTTC
>TRBJ1-2|TRBV29-1|NA|TRBD1
CSVQGGALGYGYTF
TGCAGCGTACAGGGGGGGGCGCTGGGCTATGGCTACACCTTC
>TRBJ2-7|TRBV7-9|once|NA
CASSLRDGLYEQYF
TGTGCCAGCAGCCTCCGGGACGGACTCTACGAGCAGTACTTC
>TRBJ2-3|TRBV25-1|NA|NA
CASSESRVALTDTQYF
TGTGCCAGCAGTGAATCTCGCGTCGCCCTCACAGATACGCAGTATTTT
>TRBJ2-7|TRBV20-1|NA|NA
CSARQALEQYF
TGCAGTGCTAGACAGGCCCTCGAGCAGTACTTC
>TRBJ2-3|TRBV9|once|TRBD1
CASGRGGSSSTDTQYF
TGTGCCAGCGGGAGAGGGGGCAGTTCCAGCACAGATACGCAGTATTTT
>TRBJ1-4|TRBV15|NA|NA
CATSRDKKTNEKLFF
TGTGCCACCAGCAGAGATAAGAAAACTAATGAAAAACTGTTTTTT
>TRBJ1-1|TRBV30|few|NA
CAWREDTNTEAFF
TGTGCCTGGAGAGAGGACACAAACACTGAAGCTTTCTTT